The 31 T cell receptor beta chains below come from one sample, sequenced in a study of shared clonotypes between healthy human individuals. Here immunoSEQ multiplex PCR was the method, and the copy in TCRdb shows in-frame clones only, minus some. The repertoire holds over 95,000 clones, 55% to 70% seen once, with roughly a quarter in the top ten. Sequenced material: memory CD8+ T cells sorted from blood. Subset in this sample: CD45RO+ cells pooled with CCR7-negative TemRA cells. The receptors shown here come from a woman in her 30s in good health.

The chain links TRBV6-1 to TRBJ2-6; 11 nucleotides line up with TRBD1. Germline V gives CDR1 MNHNS, CDR2 SASEGT. The CDR3 covers 15 residues. After removal of 7 bases from V and 2 bases from J, the junction contained 1 base not matched to a gene. The CDR3 sequence is CASTDRGPGANVLTF. The CDR3 DNA is TGTGCCAGCACGGACAGGGGGCCTGGGGCCAACGTCCTGACTTTC.

V gene TRBV2 combines with J gene TRBJ2-7, with unresolved D. The ends were cut back, 4 bases at V and 6 bases at J, with 19 bases in the middle. Germline V gives CDR1 SNHLY, CDR2 FYNNEI. The CDR3 sequence is 15 residues long. The CDR3 loop reads CASSGWQDNWGEQYF. CDR3 in DNA: TGTGCCAGCAGTGGGTGGCAGGATAATTGGGGCGAGCAGTACTTC. Based on the CDR3 plus reference TRBV2 and TRBJ2-7, the full variable domain is EPEVTQTPSHQVTQMGQEVILRCVPISNHLYFYWYRQILGQKVEFLVSFYNNEISEKSEIFDDQFSVERPDGSNFTLKIRSTKLEDSAMYFCASSGWQDNWGEQYFGPGTRLTVT.

This chain uses TRBV5-4 with TRBJ2-1; D possibly corresponds to TRBD1 (7 bases). Trimming removed 3 bases from V and 7 bases from J, with 14 bases in between. The CDR3 is made up of 14 amino acids. From germline, CDR1 is SGHNT and CDR2 YYREEE (reference sequence). The CDR3 spells CASSWGATGNEQFF. In nucleotides, the CDR3 is TGTGCCAGCAGCTGGGGGGCGACAGGGAATGAGCAGTTCTTC.

This clone has a handful of counts. CDR3 in amino acids: CASSSQGISGNTIYF. CDR3 in DNA: TGCGCCAGCAGCTCACAGGGAATCTCTGGAAACACCATATATTTT. V gene TRBV4-1 combines with J gene TRBJ1-3; a possible D gene is TRBD1 (6 bases). The length of the CDR3 is 15 residues. CDR1 is MGHRA, CDR2 YSYEKL, per germline. Between the trimmed V and J ends, which lost 5 bases and 0 bases, there was a span of 11 bases.

The genes are TRBV11-3 and TRBJ1-1; 9 nucleotides align to TRBD1. This CDR3 comprises 15 residues. After removal of 2 bases from V and 2 bases from J, the junction contained 3 bases not matched to a gene. Germline values: CDR1 SGHNT, CDR2 YENEEA. CDR3: CASSLSGQGNTEAFF. CDR3 DNA: TGTGCCAGCAGCTTATCGGGACAGGGAAACACTGAAGCTTTCTTT.

The chain recombines TRBV7-6 with TRBJ1-4; the D gene is possibly TRBD1 (6 bases). Trimming removed 5 bases at V and 8 bases at J, with 15 bases between. CDR3 length equals 14 residues. The germline CDR1 and CDR2 sequences are SGHVS and FNYEAQ. CDR3 in amino acids: CASSPRGSGEKLFF. The CDR3, as DNA: TGTGCCAGCAGCCCCAGGGGATCCGGGGAAAAACTGTTTTTT.

The CDR3 bases are TGTGCCAGCAGCTTAGTACCAGCGGGAGGTGAGCAGTACTTC. Translated, it gives CASSLVPAGGEQYF. The V gene is TRBV7-8, the J gene TRBJ2-7; 9 bases are shared with TRBD2. CDR3 size: 14 residues. V was clipped by 1 base and J by 7 bases; unmatched bases: 5. Germline CDR1 reads SGHVS; CDR2 reads FQNEAQ.

The chain has TRBV7-9 and TRBJ2-7; TRBD1 might be the D (5 bases). The V and J ends lost 6 bases and 5 bases respectively, with 14 bases between them. The germline V gene has CDR1 SEHNR and CDR2 FQNEAQ (reference sequence). The CDR3 loop spans 13 amino acids. CDR3 in amino acids: CASSFQGANEQYF. The CDR3 DNA sequence: TGTGCCAGCAGTTTCCAAGGGGCTAACGAGCAGTACTTC.

J is TRBJ1-5 and V is TRBV27, with 8 positions matching TRBD1. This CDR3 region has 15 residues. J gave up 3 bases and V 5 bases, and 6 bases lay outside the gene matches. Germline values: CDR1 MNHEY, CDR2 SMNVEV (reference sequence). The CDR3 loop reads CASSPRTGNNQPQHF. The CDR3 DNA sequence: TGTGCCAGCAGTCCCCGGACAGGGAACAATCAGCCCCAGCATTTT.

This clone was counted between two and nine times. V usage is TRBV11-2 and J usage is TRBJ2-7; 10 nucleotides align to TRBD1. The CDR3 spans 15 residues. From germline, CDR1 is SGHAT and CDR2 FQNNGV. The V gene end was trimmed by 5 bases and the J gene end by 7 bases; junction bases not matched to a gene: 11. The CDR3 loop is CASSRRDRGLGEQYF. The CDR3, as DNA: TGTGCCAGCAGCCGCCGGGACAGGGGCTTGGGTGAGCAGTACTTC.

CDR3 nucleotide sequence: TGTGCCAGCAGTTACGGGCGGGAGGGCCACGAGCAGTACTTC. This gives the protein CASSYGREGHEQYF. The chain is built from TRBV6-6 and TRBJ2-7; 9 bases are shared with TRBD2. Germline-derived CDR1 and CDR2 are MNHNY and SVGAGI (reference sequence). With V trimmed by 2 bases and J by 5 bases, 4 bases remained unmatched. The CDR3 is 14 residues long.

This clone was seen only a few times. This rearrangement joins TRBV7-9 to TRBJ1-5; D call uncertain. This CDR3 is built from 12 residues. The V end was cut by 10 bases, the J end by 5 bases, with 12 bases between. Germline-derived CDR1 and CDR2 are SEHNR and FQNEAQ (reference sequence). In nucleotides, the CDR3 is TGTGCCAATCAGCCCGGTCATCAGCCCCAGCATTTT. Its translation is CANQPGHQPQHF.

This chain connects TRBV27 to TRBJ2-7; TRBD2 agrees at 11 bases. V lost 2 bases, J lost 5 bases, and 8 bases stayed unmatched. The CDR3 contains 16 residues. Germline V gene data show CDR1 as MNHEY and CDR2 as SMNVEV (reference sequence). The CDR3 coding sequence is TGTGCCAGCAGTTTAGTTCTAGCGGGAGGTTGGCACGAGCAGTACTTC. Encoded protein: CASSLVLAGGWHEQYF.

This clone was detected only once. This chain uses TRBV11-2 with TRBJ2-7; 13 bases fit TRBD2. The CDR3 has 15 residues. In germline, CDR1 is SGHAT, CDR2 FQNNGV. V gave up 4 bases and J gave up 6 bases; unmatched junction bases: 6. Here the CDR3 reads CASSSSGTSGIEQYF. Here the CDR3 DNA reads TGTGCCAGCAGCTCCTCCGGGACTAGCGGGATCGAGCAGTACTTC.

About this clone: A far larger clone is one base from this, pointing to a likely read error. The V gene is TRBV21-1, the J gene TRBJ1-1. TRBV21-1 is a documented pseudogene. The CDR3 is 13 amino acids. CDR3 sequence (DNA): TGTGCCAGCAGCTTAGTGCGGGGGACTGAAGCTCTCTTT. Translated, it gives CASSLVRGTEALF.

The chain has TRBV16 and TRBJ2-7, with 9 bases fitting TRBD1. The CDR3 contains 15 residues. The V segment lost 4 bases and the J segment 7 bases; nucleotides outside the gene matches: 11. Germline V gene sequence: CDR1 KGHSY, CDR2 FQNENV. In nucleotides, the CDR3 is TGTGCCAGCAGCCTCCGGGACAGGGAGGTTGGGGAGCAGTACTTC. Translating it yields CASSLRDREVGEQYF.

V gene TRBV7-9 combines with J gene TRBJ1-2, with D possibly matching TRBD1 (5 bases). Germline lookup yields CDR1 SEHNR and CDR2 FQNEAQ (reference sequence). The germline V and J ends were trimmed by 3 bases and 5 bases, with 10 bases remaining between them. CDR3 length: 13 amino acids. CDR3 sequence: CASSFRGWYGYTF. CDR3 bases: TGTGCCAGCAGCTTCCGGGGCTGGTATGGCTACACCTTC.

The count of this clone is one. The rearrangement uses TRBV28 and TRBJ2-4; no reliable D call. CDR3 size: 14 residues. The ends were cut back, 4 bases at V and 6 bases at J, with 13 bases in the middle. CDR1 is MDHEN, CDR2 SYDVKM, per germline. CDR3 protein: CASSSPEGPNIQYF. The CDR3 DNA reads as TGTGCCAGCAGTTCCCCTGAAGGACCAAACATTCAGTACTTC.

The chain's CDR3 is CASSYGRGRKTYEQYF. The CDR3 DNA reads as TGTGCCAGCAGCTACGGACGGGGGCGGAAGACCTACGAGCAGTACTTC. V and J are TRBV2 and TRBJ2-7; D may be TRBD1 or TRBD2 (6 bases each). CDR1 and CDR2 (germline): SNHLY, FYNNEI. The ends were cut back, 6 bases at V and 2 bases at J, with 20 bases in the middle. This CDR3 region has 16 residues.

This clone has just a few counts. The J gene is TRBJ2-6, the V gene TRBV28; D gene unclear. From germline, CDR1 is MDHEN and CDR2 SYDVKM. This CDR3 contains 15 residues. Trimming took off 2 bases at V and 1 base at J, with 6 bases between the two ends. The CDR3 is CASSLVVSGANVLTF. The CDR3 nucleotides are TGTGCCAGCAGTTTAGTGGTTTCTGGGGCCAACGTCCTGACTTTC.

The V gene is TRBV19, the J gene TRBJ2-1; 7 bases are a match to TRBD2. V dropped 1 base and J dropped 6; count of bases not matched to a gene: 3. Germline loops: CDR1 LNHDA, CDR2 SQIVND (reference sequence). The CDR3 extends over 14 amino acids. This CDR3 reads CASSIGGGSNEQFF. Written as DNA, the CDR3 is TGTGCCAGTAGTATAGGTGGCGGGAGCAATGAGCAGTTCTTC.

This clone occurred a few times. The chain carries TRBV30 and TRBJ2-4, with TRBD2 matching over 9 bases. This CDR3 region has 16 residues. With 4 bases clipped from V and 1 base from J, the junction kept 8 bases outside the gene matches. Germline V CDR1 and CDR2: GTSNPN, SVGIG (reference sequence). This CDR3 reads CAWTLAGGRAKNIQYF. The CDR3 DNA sequence: TGTGCCTGGACGCTGGCGGGAGGGAGGGCCAAAAACATTCAGTACTTC.

The chain joins TRBV6-5 to TRBJ2-7, with 8 nucleotides matching TRBD1. Germline-derived CDR1 and CDR2 are MNHEY and SVGAGI. The CDR3 has 14 residues. V was clipped by 6 bases and J by 5 bases; unmatched bases: 9. The CDR3 DNA follows: TGTGCCAGCAGCCCGACAGGGGAAGGTGACGAGCAGTACTTC. As protein: CASSPTGEGDEQYF.

This clone was counted a few times. The gene calls are TRBV7-8 and TRBJ2-1, with D unclear. This CDR3 is 14 amino acids long. Trimming removed 3 bases at V and 3 bases at J, with 9 bases between. Per germline, CDR1 SGHVS and CDR2 FQNEAQ. As DNA, the CDR3 is TGTGCCAGCAGCTTGGTAAGGGTCTACAATGAGCAGTTCTTC. Amino acid sequence: CASSLVRVYNEQFF.

For this clone: A read error likely explains this, since a far larger clone differs by one base. As the CDR3 is not closed by the conserved phenylalanine or tryptophan, this likely results from a read error. This rearrangement joins TRBV27 to TRBJ2-7; D uncertain. The CDR3 covers 13 residues. Per germline, CDR1 MNHEY and CDR2 SMNVEV (reference sequence). V gave up 5 bases and J gave up 2 bases, with 10 bases separating them. The CDR3 DNA reads as TGTGCCAGCAGTCCGCACCCACCCTACGAGCAGTACCTC. This encodes CASSPHPPYEQYL.

The chain carries TRBV5-4 and TRBJ2-5; weak D call: TRBD1 (6 bases). There are 16 residues in the CDR3. Trimming shortened V by 4 bases and J by 0 bases, and 16 bases separated the two germline ends. Germline loops: CDR1 SGHNT, CDR2 YYREEE (reference sequence). CDR3: CASSGRTGYNQETQYF. The DNA for the CDR3 is TGTGCCAGCAGCGGCCGTACAGGGTATAACCAAGAGACCCAGTACTTC.

This chain joins TRBV6-5 and TRBJ2-3, with 9 bases matching TRBD2. Looked up from germline, CDR1 is MNHEY and CDR2 is SVGAGI. J lost 4 bases, V lost 8 bases, and 7 bases had no gene match. The CDR3 runs 14 residues. The DNA for the CDR3 is TGTGCCAGCCGCATAGCGGGGGTCCCAGATACGCAGTATTTT. Residues: CASRIAGVPDTQYF.

The rearrangement links TRBV6-1 to TRBJ2-6; weak D call: TRBD1 (5 bases). Germline V gene sequence: CDR1 MNHNS, CDR2 SASEGT. The V end was cut by 6 bases, the J end by 0 bases, with 9 bases between. The CDR3 length is 15 residues. Here the CDR3 reads CASSLDTSGANVLTF. The CDR3 DNA reads as TGTGCCAGCAGCCTGGACACCTCTGGGGCCAACGTCCTGACTTTC.

The chain couples TRBV4-1 to TRBJ2-7, with no clear D. The CDR3 totals 14 residues. Trimming took 4 bases from V and 2 from J, leaving 12 bases between them. The V gene's germline CDR1 is MGHRA and CDR2 YSYEKL. The CDR3 reads CASSRAGLTYEQYF. The CDR3 coding sequence is TGCGCCAGCAGCCGGGCAGGCTTGACCTACGAGCAGTACTTC.

The chain couples TRBV4-1 to TRBJ2-7, with D hard to call. The CDR3 contains 14 residues. The V end lost 1 base, the J end lost 2 bases, and 9 bases lay between the germline ends. Germline V gene lookup returns CDR1 MGHRA and CDR2 YSYEKL. The CDR3 DNA sequence: TGCGCCAGCAGCCAAGTTCAAGGCGCCTACGAGCAGTACTTC. It encodes CASSQVQGAYEQYF.

This chain links TRBV28 with TRBJ1-5, with 7 bases identical to TRBD1. This CDR3 contains 14 residues. CDR1 and CDR2 from the germline V gene are MDHEN and SYDVKM. Trimming at V came to 6 bases and at J to 9 bases, leaving 11 bases not matched to a gene. The CDR3 coding sequence is TGTGCCAGCAGGGGGGACAGCGCGGGAACGCCCCAGCATTTT. It is translated as CASRGDSAGTPQHF.